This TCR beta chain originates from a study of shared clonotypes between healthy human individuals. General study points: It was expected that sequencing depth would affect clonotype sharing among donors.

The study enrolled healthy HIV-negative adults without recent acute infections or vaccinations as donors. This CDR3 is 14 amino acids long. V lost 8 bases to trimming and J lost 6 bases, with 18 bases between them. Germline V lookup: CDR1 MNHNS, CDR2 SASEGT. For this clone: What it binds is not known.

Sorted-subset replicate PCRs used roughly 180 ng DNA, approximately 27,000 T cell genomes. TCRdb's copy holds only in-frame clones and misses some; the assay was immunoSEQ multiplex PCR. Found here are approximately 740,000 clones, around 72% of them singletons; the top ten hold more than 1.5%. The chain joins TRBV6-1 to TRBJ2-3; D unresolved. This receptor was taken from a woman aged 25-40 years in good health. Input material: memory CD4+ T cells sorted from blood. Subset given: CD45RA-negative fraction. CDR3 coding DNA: TGTGCCAGCGGGGTTGGCCTGTATTTCGATACGCAGTATTTT. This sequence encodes CASGVGLYFDTQYF.